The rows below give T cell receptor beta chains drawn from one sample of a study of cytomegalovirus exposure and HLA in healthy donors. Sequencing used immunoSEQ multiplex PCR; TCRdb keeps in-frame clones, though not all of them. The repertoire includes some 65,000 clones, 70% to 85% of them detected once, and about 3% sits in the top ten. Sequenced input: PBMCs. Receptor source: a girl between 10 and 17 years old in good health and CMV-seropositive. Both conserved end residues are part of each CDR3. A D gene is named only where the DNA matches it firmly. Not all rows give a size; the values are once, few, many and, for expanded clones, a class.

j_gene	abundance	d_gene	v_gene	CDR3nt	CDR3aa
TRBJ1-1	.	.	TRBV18	TGTGCCAGCTCATCCGTCCGCGGTGAAAGTGAAGCTTTCTTT	CASSSVRGESEAFF
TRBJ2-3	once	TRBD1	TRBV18	TGTGCCAGCTCACCTGACAGGGACCCACGGGGTACGCAGTATTTT	CASSPDRDPRGTQYF
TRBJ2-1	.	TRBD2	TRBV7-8	TGTGCCAGCAGCTTAGTCAGGACTAGCGAGATTTACAATGAGCAGTTCTTC	CASSLVRTSEIYNEQFF
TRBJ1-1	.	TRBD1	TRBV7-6	TGTGCCAGCAGCTTAATTTTTGGACAGGGCAACTCTGAAGCTTTCTTT	CASSLIFGQGNSEAFF
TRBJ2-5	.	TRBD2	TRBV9	TGTGCCAGCAGCGTAGCTACACCGACTAGCGGGAGTCAAGAGACCCAGTACTTC	CASSVATPTSGSQETQYF
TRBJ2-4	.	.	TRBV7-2	TGTGCCAGCAGCTCAAATCGAGGGATGGCTAACATTCAGTACTTC	CASSSNRGMANIQYF
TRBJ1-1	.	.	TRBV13	TGTGCCAGCAGTCCTCGGACAGTAGTCACTGAAGCTTTCTTT	CASSPRTVVTEAFF
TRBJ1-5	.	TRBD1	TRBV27	TGTGCCAGCAGCCTTACAGGGGCGGGCGCCCAGCATTTT	CASSLTGAGAQHF
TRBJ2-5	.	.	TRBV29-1	TGCAGCGTTCACCGGGATTTTCAAGAGACCCAGTACTTC	CSVHRDFQETQYF
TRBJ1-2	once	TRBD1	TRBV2	TGTGCCAGCAGTCCCGGGACAGGGAAGGGGGCTTATGGCTACACCTTC	CASSPGTGKGAYGYTF
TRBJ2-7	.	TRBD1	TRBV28	TGTGCCAGCAGGACAGGGGGCCCAATCTACGAGCAGTACTTC	CASRTGGPIYEQYF
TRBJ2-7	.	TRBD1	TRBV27	TGTGCCAGCACGACAGGGGGATCGCGTGAGCAGTACTTC	CASTTGGSREQYF
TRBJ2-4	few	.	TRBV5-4	TGTGCCAGCAGCTTCAGGGAAGGGCTAGCCAAAAACATTCAGTACTTC	CASSFREGLAKNIQYF
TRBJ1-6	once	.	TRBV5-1	TGCGCCAGCAGCTTGGTTGTAGGAGATAATTCACCCCTCCACTTT	CASSLVVGDNSPLHF
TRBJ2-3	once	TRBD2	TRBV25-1	TGTGCCAGCAGTGGACGGAGCGGGGGGGCCGACGCGCAGTATTTT	CASSGRSGGADAQYF
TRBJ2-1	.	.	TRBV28	TGTGCCAGCAGCACCCAAAGCGGGGTGGGGGCTTTCAATGAGCAGTTCTTC	CASSTQSGVGAFNEQFF
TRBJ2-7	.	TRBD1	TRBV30	TGTGCCTGGGGAACCGGGACAGCCTACGAGCAGTACTTC	CAWGTGTAYEQYF
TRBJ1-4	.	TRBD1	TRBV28	TGTGCCAGCAGTTTGGGTACAGGGGGTGATGAAAAACTGTTTTTT	CASSLGTGGDEKLFF
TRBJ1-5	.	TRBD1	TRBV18	TGTGCCAGCTCACCACTTACAGGGGGCGCGGGGCAGCCCCAGCATTTT	CASSPLTGGAGQPQHF
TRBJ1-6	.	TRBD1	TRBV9	TGTGCCAGCAGCACAGGACAGGGGATGAATTCACCCCTCCACTTT	CASSTGQGMNSPLHF
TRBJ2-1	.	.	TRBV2	TGTGCCAGCAGTCAGGGTGGGACCTACAATGAGCAGTTCTTC	CASSQGGTYNEQFF
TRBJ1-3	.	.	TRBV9	TGTGCCAGCAGCGTCAGGGCTGGAAACACCATATATTTT	CASSVRAGNTIYF
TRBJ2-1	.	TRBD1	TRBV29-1	TGCAGCGTTGACCCCGGGACAGGGAAAGCCAATGAGCAGTTCTTC	CSVDPGTGKANEQFF
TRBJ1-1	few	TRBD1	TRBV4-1	TGCGCCAGCAGCCAAGTCGAGGGGGCGAACACTGAAGCTTTCTTT	CASSQVEGANTEAFF
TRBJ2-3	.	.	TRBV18	TGTGCCAGCTCACCACCTGGAGCAGATACGCAGTATTTT	CASSPPGADTQYF
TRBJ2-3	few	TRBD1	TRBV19	TGTGCCAGTAATACAGGGGAAGGGACAGATACGCAGTATTTT	CASNTGEGTDTQYF
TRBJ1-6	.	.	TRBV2	TGTGCCAGCAGCGCAATTGAAGGGGGCTATAATTCACCCCTCCACTTT	CASSAIEGGYNSPLHF
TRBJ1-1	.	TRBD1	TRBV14	TGTGCCAGCAGCTTCAAACAGGGGATAGATGAAGCTTTCTTT	CASSFKQGIDEAFF
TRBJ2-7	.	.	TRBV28	TGTGCCAGCAGTCAGGGCTATGGAGGGACAGTCTGGTACGAGCAGTACTTC	CASSQGYGGTVWYEQYF
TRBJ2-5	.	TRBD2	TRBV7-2	TGTGCCAGCAGCCCTCGGCGGGGGAAAGAGACCCAGTACTTC	CASSPRRGKETQYF
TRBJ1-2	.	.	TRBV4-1	TGCGCCAGCAGCTTTCCGGACTATGGCTACACCTTC	CASSFPDYGYTF
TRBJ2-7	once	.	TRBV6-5	TGTGCCAGCAGCCGGGAGCGGGAGCAGTACTTC	CASSREREQYF
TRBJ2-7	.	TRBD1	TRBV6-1	TGTGCCAGCAGTGCGGGGACAGGGGGCTCCTACGAGCAGTACTTC	CASSAGTGGSYEQYF
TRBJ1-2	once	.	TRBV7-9	TGTGCCAGCAGCTCAGCACAGACAGGAAACTATGGCTACACCTTC	CASSSAQTGNYGYTF
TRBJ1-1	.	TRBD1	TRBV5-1	TGCGCCAGCAGCTCACAGGGGGCTATGAACACTGAAGCTTTCTTT	CASSSQGAMNTEAFF
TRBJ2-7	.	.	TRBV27	TGTGCCAGCAGTCCACTTGACAGCTTTTACGAGCAGTACTTC	CASSPLDSFYEQYF
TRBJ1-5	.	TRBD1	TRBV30	TGTGCCTGGAGGACAGGGTATGGGCAGCCCCAGCATTTT	CAWRTGYGQPQHF
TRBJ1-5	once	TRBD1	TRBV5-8	TGTGCCAGCAGCTTGAGGGACAGGGTGGAATGGGGCAATCAGCCCCAGCATTTT	CASSLRDRVEWGNQPQHF
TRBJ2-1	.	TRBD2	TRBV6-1	TGTGCCAGCAGTGAACTAGCGGGTGAGCAGTTCTTC	CASSELAGEQFF
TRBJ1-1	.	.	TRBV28	TGTGCCAGCAGTCCGGGCACTGAAGCTTTCTTT	CASSPGTEAFF
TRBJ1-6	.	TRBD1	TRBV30	TGTGCCTGGAGTGTCGTGGGACAGGATTATTCACCCCTCCACTTT	CAWSVVGQDYSPLHF
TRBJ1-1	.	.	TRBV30	TGTGCCTGGAGTTCACAGGCTTACACTGAAGCTTTCTTT	CAWSSQAYTEAFF
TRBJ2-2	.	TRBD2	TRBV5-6	TGTGCCAGCAGCCCGCCAGGACTAGCGGGTTACTACGGGGAGCTGTTTTTT	CASSPPGLAGYYGELFF
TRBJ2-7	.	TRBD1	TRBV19	TGTGCCAGTAGTGGACAGGGGCCAGCCTACGAGCAGTACTTC	CASSGQGPAYEQYF
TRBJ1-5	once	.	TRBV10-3	TGTGCCATCAGTGACCAGGGACAAGGCAATCAGCCCCAGCATTTT	CAISDQGQGNQPQHF
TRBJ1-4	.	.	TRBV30	TGTGCCTGGAGTTTGCAGGCTGAAAAACTGTTTTTT	CAWSLQAEKLFF
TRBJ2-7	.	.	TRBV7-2	TGTGCCAGCAGCTTAGAGGGGCAGAATTTCTACGAGCAGTACTTC	CASSLEGQNFYEQYF
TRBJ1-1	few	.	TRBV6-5	TGTGCCAGCAGCTCTATCGGGTTGAACACTGAAGCTTTCTTT	CASSSIGLNTEAFF
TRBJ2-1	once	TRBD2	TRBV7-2	TGTGCCAGCAGCGAGGGGACTAGCGGGAACAATGAGCAGTTCTTC	CASSEGTSGNNEQFF
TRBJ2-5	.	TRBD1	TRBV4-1	TGCGCCAGCAGTCCCCCCGGGGACAGGCAAGAGACCCAGTACTTC	CASSPPGDRQETQYF
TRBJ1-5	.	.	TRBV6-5	TGTGCCAGCAGCCCGTCCTTTAGCAATCAGCCCCAGCATTTT	CASSPSFSNQPQHF
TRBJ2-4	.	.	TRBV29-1	TGCAGCGTTGGGGGTATAGGGAGTAACCAAAACATTCAGTACTTC	CSVGGIGSNQNIQYF
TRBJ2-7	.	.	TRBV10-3	TGTGCCATCAGTGCGCGCGGGCCCTCCTACGAGCAGTACTTC	CAISARGPSYEQYF
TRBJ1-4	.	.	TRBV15	TGTGCCACCAGCAGAGAGCCCCCAGGGGCTCGTGAAAAACTGTTTTTT	CATSREPPGAREKLFF